Each of the 7 T cell receptor beta chains below was sequenced from the same sample in a study of human versus mouse CDR3 diversity and MHC coevolution. Profiling relied on immunoSEQ multiplex PCR, and the TCRdb table lists in-frame clones only, not all of them. This repertoire shows about 83,000 clones, around 92% found once; its top ten account for less than 0.16%. The source material was naive CD4+ T cells from blood. As for subset: CD45RO-negative CD62L-positive naive CD4 T cells. The source is a person aged 30 to 69 in good health.

The chain joins TRBV5-5 to TRBJ2-1, with 13 nucleotides matching TRBD2. Germline assignment: CDR1 SGHKS and CDR2 YYEKEE (reference sequence). V trimming: 4 bases; J trimming: 2 bases; junction bases outside the gene matches: 15. The CDR3 totals 20 residues. The CDR3 DNA is TGTGCCAGCAGCCCGAGGAGACTAGCGGGAGGCCAAACCCCCTACAATGAGCAGTTCTTC. Residues: CASSPRRLAGGQTPYNEQFF.

This chain links TRBV15 with TRBJ1-4; TRBD1 is a possible D gene (5 bases). Germline lookup yields CDR1 LNHNV and CDR2 YYDKDF (reference sequence). With 5 bases removed from V and 6 bases from J, the gap between germline ends came to 16 bases. This CDR3 has 15 amino acids. This CDR3 is CATSGPGQGYEKLFF. CDR3 in DNA: TGTGCCACCAGCGGCCCCGGGCAGGGCTATGAAAAACTGTTTTTT.

V gene TRBV28 combines with J gene TRBJ2-7; D is ambiguous. The V gene's germline CDR1 is MDHEN and CDR2 SYDVKM. V gave up 5 bases and J gave up 1 base, with 12 bases separating them. This CDR3 has 14 residues. The CDR3 DNA reads as TGTGCCAGCAGTACGACCAGGCCATCCTACGAGCAGTACTTC. It codes for CASSTTRPSYEQYF.

The chain couples TRBV19 to TRBJ2-1, with D perhaps TRBD1 (6 bases). The CDR3 has 13 amino acids. V was pared by 8 bases and J by 9 bases, with 17 bases between. The germline gives CDR1 LNHDA, CDR2 SQIVND (reference sequence). CDR3 in DNA: TGTGCCAGTCGGAAGAGGGGGTCTGGTGAGCAGTTCTTC. It yields the protein CASRKRGSGEQFF.

The chain recombines TRBV19 with TRBJ1-5; 7 bases map to TRBD1. Germline V gene data show CDR1 as LNHDA and CDR2 as SQIVND (reference sequence). Trimming cost V 3 bases and J 7 bases; bases outside gene matches: 12. The CDR3 totals 16 residues. CDR3 DNA: TGTGCCAGTAGTATCCCCGGGACAGCATCGGGACAGCCCCAGCATTTT. It is translated as CASSIPGTASGQPQHF.

The V gene is TRBV6-4, the J gene TRBJ2-3; tentatively, D is TRBD2 (6 bases). The CDR3 extends over 14 amino acids. Germline lookup yields CDR1 MRHNA and CDR2 SNTAGT. Between the trimmed V and J ends, which lost 4 bases and 4 bases, there was a span of 12 bases. DNA for the CDR3: TGTGCCAGCAGTGCGGGACTTAGCGCAGATACGCAGTATTTT. Encoded protein: CASSAGLSADTQYF.

The J gene is TRBJ2-5, the V gene TRBV9; 8 positions match TRBD1. Germline-derived CDR1 and CDR2 are SGDLS and YYNGEE. The length of the CDR3 is 17 residues. After removal of 2 bases from V and 2 bases from J, the junction contained 11 bases not matched to a gene. CDR3 nucleotides: TGTGCCAGCAGCGTTTCAGCAGGGGGCGTCCTTCAAGAGACCCAGTACTTC. It yields the protein CASSVSAGGVLQETQYF.